The entry below describes one T cell receptor beta chain. V lost 0 bases and J 7 bases, leaving 7 bases between the germline ends. Germline loops: CDR1 MNHEY, CDR2 SVGAGI. The CDR3 has 13 amino acids. This entry comes from a study of technical replicates of blood from a few donors. The protocol was immunoSEQ multiplex PCR, while the TCRdb copy is restricted to in-frame clones and leaves out a portion. The repertoire holds tens of thousands of clones, with approximately 91% as singletons. The receptor was isolated from a human donor in good health. Some clones in this sample may be carry-over from other donors' samples. The sequenced material came from T cells isolated from PBMCs. The chain recombines TRBV6-5 with TRBJ2-1; D is unclear. CDR3 DNA sequence: TGTGCCAGCAGTTACTCCACGGTAAATGAGCAGTTCTTC. This encodes CASSYSTVNEQFF.